Listed below are T cell receptor beta chains from one sample, sequenced in a study of cytomegalovirus exposure and HLA in healthy donors. Produced via immunoSEQ multiplex PCR; TCRdb's table is partial and in-frame only. Among some 170,000 clones, approximately 88% were seen once, and the ten largest hold approximately 10%. Specimen: PBMCs. The receptors here all came from a man aged 25 to 45 in good health and CMV-seropositive. Both conserved end residues are trimmed from each CDR3. D genes are given only for firm matches.

V: TRBV5-1; J: TRBJ2-5; D: TRBD2; CDR3: ASSLGLAGAYQETQY
V: TRBV28; J: TRBJ2-3; D: TRBD2; CDR3: ASSLSASGRAIRDTQY
V: TRBV27; J: TRBJ2-7; D: TRBD2; CDR3: ASTSGTGTNPYEQY
V: TRBV30; J: TRBJ2-1; D: TRBD2; CDR3: AWSRGLAGGTEQF
V: TRBV5-4; J: TRBJ2-7; D: TRBD2; CDR3: ASSLRVSGDSEQY
V: TRBV2; J: TRBJ2-3; D: .; CDR3: ASSETRADTQY
V: TRBV10-3; J: TRBJ2-7; D: .; CDR3: AMQGGVSHEQY
V: TRBV10-3; J: TRBJ2-7; D: TRBD1; CDR3: ASSYDGQGYEQY
V: TRBV18; J: TRBJ2-7; D: .; CDR3: ASSPSGQTGEQY
V: TRBV9; J: TRBJ2-1; D: .; CDR3: ASSAPGPGELYNEQF
V: TRBV2; J: TRBJ1-6; D: .; CDR3: ASSATLAGDSPLH
V: TRBV6-1; J: TRBJ2-3; D: TRBD2; CDR3: ASSSLAGIDTQY
V: TRBV5-4; J: TRBJ2-5; D: TRBD1; CDR3: ASIRDRGQETQY
V: TRBV5-4; J: TRBJ1-5; D: .; CDR3: ASSLGGSQPQH
V: TRBV30; J: TRBJ1-6; D: TRBD1; CDR3: AWSGTGRYNSPLH
V: TRBV4-1; J: TRBJ2-7; D: TRBD2; CDR3: ASSRGGSYEQY
V: TRBV4-3; J: TRBJ1-2; D: .; CDR3: ASSPDDMAYGYT
V: TRBV30; J: TRBJ2-2; D: TRBD2; CDR3: AWSVLRGGNTGELF
V: TRBV28; J: TRBJ2-5; D: .; CDR3: ASSFMGRETQY
V: TRBV6-5; J: TRBJ1-1; D: .; CDR3: ASSYSTAGRGAF
V: TRBV28; J: TRBJ1-5; D: .; CDR3: ASSLTGRPNQPQH
V: TRBV10-1; J: TRBJ2-1; D: .; CDR3: ASSEPSDNEQF
V: TRBV18; J: TRBJ2-5; D: .; CDR3: ASSPQVTAIQETQY
V: TRBV2; J: TRBJ2-5; D: TRBD2; CDR3: ASRSYLLAGGRQTETQY
V: TRBV18; J: TRBJ1-4; D: TRBD1; CDR3: ASSPSGTVNEKLF
V: TRBV6-6; J: TRBJ2-2; D: .; CDR3: ASSSDRSTGELF
V: TRBV5-4; J: TRBJ2-3; D: .; CDR3: ASSLGGPRGDTQY
V: TRBV7-8; J: TRBJ1-2; D: TRBD1; CDR3: ASSGIPPRDRDYGYT
V: TRBV28; J: TRBJ1-5; D: TRBD1; CDR3: ASSLNHRGANQPQH
V: TRBV18; J: TRBJ1-5; D: .; CDR3: ASSPPGRGNQPQH
V: TRBV2; J: TRBJ2-7; D: .; CDR3: ASSPTGKVEQY
V: TRBV4-1; J: TRBJ2-7; D: .; CDR3: ASRLQRSSYEQY
V: TRBV30; J: TRBJ1-2; D: .; CDR3: AWSRQDGGYT
V: TRBV9; J: TRBJ1-4; D: .; CDR3: ASSALTGTTTLDEKLF
V: TRBV6-5; J: TRBJ2-7; D: .; CDR3: ASSYGPGASYEQY
V: TRBV19; J: TRBJ1-5; D: .; CDR3: ASTTRLIGGNQPQH
V: TRBV6-5; J: TRBJ2-7; D: .; CDR3: ASEGHRNFYEQY
V: TRBV5-1; J: TRBJ1-1; D: .; CDR3: ASSLGAVGGTGTEAF
V: TRBV7-6; J: TRBJ2-1; D: TRBD1; CDR3: ASSLVTGNDYNEQF
V: TRBV15; J: TRBJ2-3; D: .; CDR3: ATSREGQGVTDTQY
V: TRBV10-3; J: TRBJ1-1; D: .; CDR3: AISEPAGVGGTEAF
V: TRBV28; J: TRBJ1-2; D: .; CDR3: ASSPRRGYT
V: TRBV6-6; J: TRBJ1-1; D: TRBD1; CDR3: ASSYSRGRTEAF